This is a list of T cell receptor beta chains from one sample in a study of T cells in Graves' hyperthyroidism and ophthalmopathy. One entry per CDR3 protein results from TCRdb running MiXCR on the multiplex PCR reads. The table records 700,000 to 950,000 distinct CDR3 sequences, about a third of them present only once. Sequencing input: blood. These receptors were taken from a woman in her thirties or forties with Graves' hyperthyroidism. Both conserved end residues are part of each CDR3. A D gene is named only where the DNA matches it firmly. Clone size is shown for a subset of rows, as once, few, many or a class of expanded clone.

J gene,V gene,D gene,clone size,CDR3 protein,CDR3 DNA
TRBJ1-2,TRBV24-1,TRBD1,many,CATSDGQGNYGYTF,TGTGCCACCAGTGATGGACAGGGGAACTATGGCTACACCTTC
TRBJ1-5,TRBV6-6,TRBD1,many,CASSTGQGEDQPQHF,TGTGCCAGCAGTACGGGACAGGGGGAGGATCAGCCCCAGCATTTT
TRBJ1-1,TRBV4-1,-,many,CASSQDVFARTEAFF,TGCGCCAGCAGCCAAGATGTCTTCGCGCGTACTGAAGCTTTCTTT
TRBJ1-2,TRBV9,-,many,CASSTGNDPVVYGYTF,TGTGCCAGCAGTACAGGGAATGACCCCGTCGTCTATGGCTACACCTTC
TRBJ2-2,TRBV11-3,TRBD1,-,CASSLVETGGKELFF,TGTGCCAGCAGCTTAGTAGAGACAGGGGGTAAGGAGCTGTTTTTT
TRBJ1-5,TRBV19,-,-,CASSTWTVTNQPQHF,TGTGCCAGTAGTACTTGGACAGTTACGAATCAGCCCCAGCATTTT
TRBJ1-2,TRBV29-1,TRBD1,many,CSVDEGGQPNYGYTF,TGCAGCGTTGACGAAGGGGGACAGCCTAACTATGGCTACACCTTC
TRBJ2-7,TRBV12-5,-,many,CASGQTGFEQYF,TGTGCTAGTGGTCAAACAGGGTTCGAGCAGTACTTC
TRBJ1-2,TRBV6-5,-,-,CASRTTEDYGYTF,TGTGCCAGCAGGACGACAGAGGACTATGGCTACACCTTC
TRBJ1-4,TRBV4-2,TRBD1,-,CASSRQGAKATNEKLFF,TGTGCCAGCAGCCGTCAGGGGGCTAAGGCAACTAATGAAAAACTGTTTTTT
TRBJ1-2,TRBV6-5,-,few,CASSPRPFGQSGGYTF,TGTGCCAGCAGCCCACGACCTTTCGGACAGTCCGGGGGCTACACCTTC
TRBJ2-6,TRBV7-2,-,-,CASSQSQDSRESGANVLTF,TGTGCCAGCAGCCAATCACAAGACTCCAGGGAATCTGGGGCCAACGTCCTGACTTTC
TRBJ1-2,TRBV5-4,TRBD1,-,CASSLDRGAGGYTF,TGTGCCAGCAGCTTGGACAGGGGGGCGGGTGGCTACACCTTC
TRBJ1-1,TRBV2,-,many,CASRGMSNTEAFF,TGTGCCAGCAGGGGGATGTCAAACACTGAAGCTTTCTTT
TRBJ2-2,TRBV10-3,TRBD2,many,CAISEPGLARNTGELFF,TGTGCCATCAGTGAGCCCGGACTAGCTAGGAACACCGGGGAGCTGTTTTTT
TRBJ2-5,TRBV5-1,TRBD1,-,CASSLAYGQGQETQYF,TGCGCCAGCAGCTTGGCCTACGGACAGGGACAAGAGACCCAGTACTTC
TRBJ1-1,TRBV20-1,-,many,CSARDPRGNTEAFF,TGCAGTGCTAGAGATCCGAGGGGGAACACTGAAGCTTTCTTT
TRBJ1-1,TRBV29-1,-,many,CSVEGGHLPNTEAFF,TGCAGCGTTGAAGGGGGACACCTGCCGAACACTGAAGCTTTCTTT
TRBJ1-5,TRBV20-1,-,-,CSASYSNQPQHF,TGCAGTGCTTCATATAGCAATCAGCCCCAGCATTTT
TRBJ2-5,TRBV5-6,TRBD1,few,CASSLLTGGRGETQYF,TGTGCCAGCAGCTTGTTGACAGGGGGCCGAGGCGAGACCCAGTACTTC
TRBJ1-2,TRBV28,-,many,CASSFLGTRGYTF,TGTGCCAGCAGTTTCCTCGGGACGAGGGGCTACACCTTC
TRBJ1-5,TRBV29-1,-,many,CSVVREGNQPQHF,TGCAGCGTCGTCAGGGAAGGGAATCAGCCCCAGCATTTT
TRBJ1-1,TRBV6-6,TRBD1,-,CASTRAQGADTEAFF,TGTGCCAGCACCAGAGCACAGGGGGCGGACACTGAAGCTTTCTTT
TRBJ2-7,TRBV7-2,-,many,CASSPRGEGTTYEQYF,TGTGCCAGCAGCCCAAGGGGTGAGGGTACGACCTACGAGCAGTACTTC
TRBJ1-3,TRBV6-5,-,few,CASRENSGNTIYF,TGTGCCAGCAGAGAGAACTCTGGAAACACCATATATTTT
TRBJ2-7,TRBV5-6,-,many,CASSLQPQHEQYF,TGTGCCAGCAGCTTGCAGCCTCAACACGAGCAGTACTTC
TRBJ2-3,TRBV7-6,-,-,CASSSGSSTDTQYF,TGTGCCAGCAGCTCGGGCTCTAGCACAGATACGCAGTATTTT
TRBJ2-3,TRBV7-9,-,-,CASSTGPGLITDTQYF,TGTGCCAGCAGCACGGGACCCGGGTTGATAACAGATACGCAGTATTTT